This T cell receptor (beta chain) was sequenced for a study of Ad26.COV2.S vaccination and SARS-CoV-2 variants. Study-wide context: This donor came from the COV1001 trial of Ad26.COV2.S. General study results and limits: Responses of spike-specific T cells (both CD8+ and CD4+) reportedly showed substantial breadth after vaccination.

Libraries were prepared by immunoSEQ multiplex PCR; TCRdb keeps only in-frame clonotypes and omits some of them. The sample includes hundreds of thousands of clones, about 90% of them seen just once. Of note for this clone: Its antigen is undetermined.

Treatment here: roughly 18 received Ad26.COV2.S at low or high dose, single or two shots; roughly five received placebo; per-sample allocation not given. Specimen acquisition occurred on day 63 following the initial vaccine or placebo injection. An adult of 18-55 years in Boston served as donor. The germline V gene has CDR1 SGHVS and CDR2 FNYEAQ. Trimming cost V 4 bases and J 8 bases, with 11 bases left between them. The CDR3 totals 12 residues. The receptor was derived from a person between 18 and 59 years old who received the Ad26.COV2.S COVID-19 vaccine or a placebo. The sample was peripheral blood, taken in a trial of Ad26.COV2.S vaccine versus placebo. This sequence joins TRBV7-6 and TRBJ1-1, with D tentatively TRBD1 (6 bases). The CDR3 DNA reads as TGTGCCAGCAGCTCCACAGGGAACGAAGCTTTCTTT. Amino acid sequence: CASSSTGNEAFF.